This T cell receptor (beta chain) is drawn from a study of regulatory T cells in long-lasting Graves disease. This clonotype was seen a handful of times. Its specificity is unknown. In building TCR beta libraries, iRepertoire HTBI primers were used together with Arm-PCR of CDR3 regions. MiXCR, run by TCRdb on the multiplex PCR reads, gives a single entry per CDR3 protein. The repertoire has 450,000 to 600,000 distinct CDR3 sequences, 15% to 20% of them found once; the top ten carry more than 10%. Findings and limits, study-wide: With persistent disease, TRBV28, TRBJ1-2 and TRBJ2-5 were the favored segments.

This CDR3 has 15 residues. V gave up 4 bases and J gave up 0 bases, with 12 bases separating them. Germline V gene data show CDR1 as MDHEN and CDR2 as SYDVKM. The time point denotes: newly diagnosed GD, antithyroid drugs for less than 3 months. Following extraction of RNA from PBMCs, that RNA was used to make the TCR library. The sample was also linked to a second study, of T cells in Graves' hyperthyroidism and ophthalmopathy. This second report adds: Each diagnosis was grounded in clinical symptoms, serum thyroxine and TRAb, thyroid ultrasound, and orbital computed tomography. A set of HTBI primers served as the primers for a first-round RT-PCR of the TCR CDR3.

The chain carries TRBV28 and TRBJ1-2, with D tentatively TRBD1 (6 bases). The clonotype comes from a man aged 40-49 years with Graves disease. The sequencing here drew on peripheral blood mononuclear cells (PBMCs), taken at new diagnosis, from a patient treated with antithyroid drugs. The CDR3 coding sequence is TGTGCCAGCAGTTCGCCTGACAGGTCTAACTATGGCTACACCTTC. Its translation is CASSSPDRSNYGYTF.